Listed below are T cell receptor beta chains from one sample, sequenced in a study of graft-versus-host responses after intestinal transplantation. Some clones are missing from TCRdb's copy, which holds only in-frame ones; the method was immunoSEQ multiplex PCR. The sample includes around 88,000 clones, 75% to 95% of them seen just once. These TCRs' antigens remain unknown. This specimen consisted of unstimulated CD8+ T cells sorted from spleen or lymph node cells, obtained before transplant. The receptors here all came from a human donor who was the organ donor for an intestinal transplant. Both conserved end residues are part of each CDR3. Each record gives: D gene, V gene, J gene, CDR3 protein, CDR3 DNA. A D gene is named only where the DNA matches it firmly.

-	TRBV30	TRBJ2-5	CAWDDNQETQYF	TGTGCCTGGGATGACAATCAAGAGACCCAGTACTTC
-	TRBV19	TRBJ1-5	CASSIRVRQPQHF	TGTGCCAGTAGTATCCGGGTCAGACAGCCCCAGCATTTT
-	TRBV19	TRBJ2-7	CASSMPGTVDYEQYF	TGTGCCAGTAGTATGCCCGGGACGGTGGACTACGAGCAGTACTTC
-	TRBV21-1	TRBJ2-3	CASSKPSQEISTDTQYF	TGTGCCAGCAGCAAACCCTCGCAGGAGATTAGCACAGATACGCAGTATTTT
-	TRBV30	TRBJ1-3	CAWQGIAGNTIYF	TGTGCCTGGCAAGGGATTGCGGGAAACACCATATATTTT
TRBD2	TRBV2	TRBJ2-7	CASRSLAVYEQYF	TGTGCCAGCAGGAGCCTAGCGGTCTACGAGCAGTACTTC
TRBD1	TRBV11-2	TRBJ1-1	CASQTGTGANTEAFF	TGTGCCAGCCAAACCGGGACAGGGGCGAACACTGAAGCTTTCTTT
-	TRBV6-5	TRBJ1-2	CASSGSILGYGYTF	TGTGCCAGCAGTGGGTCTATACTGGGCTATGGCTACACCTTC
-	TRBV5-4	TRBJ1-2	CASSRLPQGLINYGYTF	TGTGCCAGCAGCCGACTCCCCCAAGGACTGATTAACTATGGCTACACCTTC
-	TRBV2	TRBJ2-7	CASAGLTYEQYF	TGTGCCAGCGCCGGACTAACATACGAGCAGTACTTC
TRBD1	TRBV6-6	TRBJ2-2	CASSWDRWDTGELFF	TGTGCCAGCAGCTGGGACAGGTGGGACACCGGGGAGCTGTTTTTT
TRBD1	TRBV10-3	TRBJ1-1	CAIREDRGQDTEAFF	TGTGCCATCAGGGAAGACAGGGGGCAAGACACTGAAGCTTTCTTT
-	TRBV7-6	TRBJ2-1	CASSADTQGDEQFF	TGTGCCAGCAGCGCAGACACACAGGGCGATGAGCAGTTCTTC
-	TRBV9	TRBJ1-3	CASSEGGSSGNTIYF	TGTGCCAGCAGCGAAGGGGGGAGCTCTGGAAACACCATATATTTT